The clone carrying this T cell receptor (beta chain) was seen a few times. Its specificity is unknown. The data originate from a study of OX40 agonist ivuxolimab in advanced cancers. Study-wide context: Patients were dosed intravenously with ivuxolimab at 0.01 to 10 mg/kg every 2 weeks.

Method: immunoSEQ multiplex PCR; TCRdb's copy keeps in-frame clones and lacks some. This table holds some 41,000 clones, approximately 87% found once. Germline V gives CDR1 MNHEY, CDR2 SVGAGI. V shed 2 bases and J shed 2 bases, with 13 bases lying between them. CDR3 length equals 15 residues. Broader study findings: Clonal expansion from baseline to week 6 occurred in both CD4+ and CD8+ T cells. Low normalized T-cell clonal expansion was also seen in some nonresponders. People who partly responded at 0.1-3.0 mg/kg had some of the least clonal expansion seen.

This receptor was obtained from an adult with an advanced solid tumor such as melanoma, head and neck, liver or kidney cancer. This chain connects TRBV6-5 to TRBJ2-7, with unresolved D. The material was CD4+ or CD8+ T cells sorted from blood, obtained in a trial of the OX40 agonist ivuxolimab. DNA for the CDR3: TGTGCCAGCAGTTACGGTGCAGGCCCACCCTACGAGCAGTACTTC. It codes for CASSYGAGPPYEQYF.